The 22 T cell receptor beta chains in this list originate from one sample, sequenced in a study of cytomegalovirus exposure and HLA in healthy donors. The PCR had 60 Vbeta and 13 Jbeta primers. The repertoire was sequenced with immunoSEQ multiplex PCR; TCRdb's copy has only in-frame clones and lacks some. The sample lists roughly 200,000 clones, less than 90% occurring once. Sequenced material: PBMCs. All receptors derive from a woman younger than 45 in good health and CMV-seronegative.

This CDR3 reads CASRVAGGGAYEQYF. The CDR3, as DNA: TGTGCCAGCAGAGTAGCGGGAGGTGGGGCCTACGAGCAGTACTTC. The chain couples TRBV28 to TRBJ2-7; TRBD2 aligns across 10 bases. Germline V lookup: CDR1 MDHEN, CDR2 SYDVKM. This CDR3 spans 15 amino acids. Unmatched junction bases numbered 7, after V lost 6 bases and J lost 2 bases.

This clone is a singleton in its sample. The chain joins TRBV5-1 to TRBJ1-4; TRBD1 matches 9 bases. The germline V gene encodes CDR1 SGHRS and CDR2 YFSETQ. After removal of 4 bases from V and 7 bases from J, the junction contained 14 bases not matched to a gene. The CDR3 is 17 residues long. The CDR3 region is CASSATQEQGAREKLFF. In DNA, the CDR3 is TGCGCCAGCAGCGCGACACAAGAACAGGGGGCGCGTGAAAAACTGTTTTTT.

The chain links TRBV30 to TRBJ2-5; TRBD2 agrees at 9 bases. Looked up from germline, CDR1 is GTSNPN and CDR2 is SVGIG (reference sequence). Losses at the gene ends were 3 bases for V and 1 base for J; bases not matched to a gene: 6. The CDR3 is 15 amino acids. CDR3 DNA sequence: TGTGCCTGGAGCGGGGCGGGGGGGCTCCAAGAGACCCAGTACTTC. Translated: CAWSGAGGLQETQYF.

This clone was recorded only once. The rearrangement joins TRBV7-2 to TRBJ2-7; 9 bases are a match to TRBD2. V gave up 1 base and J gave up 0 bases; unmatched junction bases: 7. This CDR3 comprises 17 residues. Germline V gene data show CDR1 as SGHTA and CDR2 as FQGNSA. The CDR3 DNA is TGTGCCAGCAGCTTAGGACCGGGACTAGCAGACTCCTACGAGCAGTACTTC. It encodes CASSLGPGLADSYEQYF.

The genes are TRBV5-1 and TRBJ1-1, with 10 bases lining up with TRBD1. The CDR3 length is 15 residues. Germline CDR1 is SGHRS and CDR2 is YFSETQ. After removal of 4 bases from V and 6 bases from J, the junction contained 9 bases not matched to a gene. The CDR3 nucleotides are TGCGCCAGCAGCCGCGTGGGACAGGGGTGGGCTGAAGCTTTCTTT. Protein product: CASSRVGQGWAEAFF.

This clone came up once. V and J are TRBV27 and TRBJ2-4, with unresolved D. Germline V gene lookup returns CDR1 MNHEY and CDR2 SMNVEV (reference sequence). This CDR3 region has 14 residues. Trimming cost V 5 bases and J 8 bases, with 16 bases left between them. The CDR3 DNA reads as TGTGCCAGCAGTCAAACATCGGTGGGCCACATTCAGTACTTC. Translated: CASSQTSVGHIQYF.

This clone has more than one count but fewer than ten. The chain uses TRBV2 and TRBJ1-2; D call uncertain. Germline values: CDR1 SNHLY, CDR2 FYNNEI. The CDR3 loop spans 15 amino acids. Trimming stripped 2 bases from V and 4 bases from J, with 14 bases between. In nucleotides, the CDR3 is TGTGCCAGCAGTGAAATTATCAGGCTGATCTATGGCTACACCTTC. Its translation is CASSEIIRLIYGYTF.

The chain combines TRBV19 with TRBJ2-7, with D possibly matching TRBD1 (5 bases). This CDR3 region has 13 residues. Germline V gives CDR1 LNHDA, CDR2 SQIVND (reference sequence). The V end was cut by 9 bases, the J end by 4 bases, with 16 bases between. CDR3: CASATGIGYEQYF. In nucleotides, the CDR3 is TGTGCCAGCGCCACAGGCATCGGGTACGAGCAGTACTTC.

The rearrangement links TRBV5-1 to TRBJ2-5; a possible D gene is TRBD1 (6 bases). Germline V lookup: CDR1 SGHRS, CDR2 YFSETQ. The CDR3 consists of 15 residues. The germline V and J ends were trimmed by 0 bases and 1 base, with 10 bases remaining between them. CDR3 loop: CASSLEGQPQETQYF. CDR3 coding DNA: TGCGCCAGCAGCTTGGAGGGACAACCCCAAGAGACCCAGTACTTC.

To note about this clone: This CDR3 is also generated by other DNA sequences in the sample. The chain uses TRBV9 and TRBJ2-1, with D possibly being TRBD1 (6 bases). The germline V gene encodes CDR1 SGDLS and CDR2 YYNGEE. The CDR3 is made up of 15 amino acids. Trimming removed 1 base at V and 1 base at J, with 9 bases between. CDR3 sequence reads: CASSVLGGSYNEQFF. The CDR3 nucleotides read TGTGCCAGCAGCGTACTAGGGGGTTCCTACAATGAGCAGTTCTTC. The full variable domain, with the rest looked up from reference TRBV9 and TRBJ2-1, is DSGVTQTPKHLITATGQRVTLRCSPRSGDLSVYWYQQSLDQGLQFLIQYYNGEERAKGNILERFSAQQFPDLHSELNLSSLELGDSALYFCASSVLGGSYNEQFFGPGTRLTVL.

Notes on this clone: The same CDR3 also results from other DNA sequences found in this sample. This chain uses TRBV5-1 with TRBJ2-1; the match to TRBD1 covers 11 bases. The CDR3 contains 14 residues. Germline CDR1 and CDR2: SGHRS and YFSETQ. The trim removed 2 bases at V and 6 bases at J, leaving 1 base unmatched. CDR3 coding DNA: TGCGCCAGCAGCTTAGGGACAGGGGGCAATGAGCAGTTCTTC. Protein product: CASSLGTGGNEQFF.

The CDR3 loop reads CASSPTGVQGVEYF. CDR3 sequence (DNA): TGTGCCAGCAGCCCGACCGGGGTACAGGGCGTCGAGTACTTC. The chain is built from TRBV11-2 and TRBJ2-7, with D maybe TRBD1 (6 bases). V lost 5 bases, J lost 11 bases, and 22 bases lay in between. The CDR3 is made up of 14 amino acids. Germline CDR1 and CDR2: SGHAT and FQNNGV.

This chain links TRBV6-1 with TRBJ2-5; TRBD1 matches at 9 bases. With the DNA end fitting TRBJ2-7 better, the J assignment may be wrong. Germline loops: CDR1 MNHNS, CDR2 SASEGT. The CDR3 length is 19 residues. Written as DNA, the CDR3 is TGTGCCAGCAGTGAAGCGGTTTTTTGGAGGGGACAGGGAGAATACGAGCAGTACTTC. Translating gives CASSEAVFWRGQGEYEQYF.

This clone was observed a few times. CDR3 residues: CASSRGTSEQYF. The CDR3 bases are TGTGCCAGCAGCCGCGGGACTTCCGAGCAGTACTTC. The rearrangement joins TRBV28 to TRBJ2-7, with a weak D call TRBD2 (6 bases). The germline CDR1 and CDR2 sequences are MDHEN and SYDVKM. V shed 6 bases and J shed 6 bases, with 12 bases lying between them. The CDR3 extends over 12 amino acids.

The sample holds one count of this clone. The chain recombines TRBV5-6 with TRBJ2-1; 16 bases align to TRBD2. V shed 3 bases, J shed 2 bases, and the junction held 8 bases outside the gene matches. The CDR3 spans 19 residues. From germline, CDR1 is SGHDT and CDR2 YYEEEE. In nucleotides, the CDR3 is TGTGCCAGCAGCTGGAAGGGACTAGCGGGAGGGCGGACCTACAATGAGCAGTTCTTC. As protein: CASSWKGLAGGRTYNEQFF.

There are a few counts of this clone. V usage is TRBV5-1 and J usage is TRBJ2-3; D gene ambiguous. V was cut by 0 bases and J by 1 base, with 9 bases left in between. This CDR3 spans 15 amino acids. CDR1 is SGHRS and CDR2 is YFSETQ in the germline V gene. CDR3 nucleotide sequence: TGCGCCAGCAGCTTGGGAGGCTATCGCACAGATACGCAGTATTTT. It yields the protein CASSLGGYRTDTQYF.

Concerning this clone itself: The same CDR3 arises from other DNA sequences in this sample as well. This chain connects TRBV5-1 to TRBJ2-1; 11 bases agree with TRBD2. This CDR3 is built from 16 residues. The germline gives CDR1 SGHRS, CDR2 YFSETQ. V shed 0 bases, J shed 3 bases, and the junction held 2 bases outside the gene matches. The CDR3, as DNA: TGCGCCAGCAGCTTGGGACTAGCGGGGATCTACAATGAGCAGTTCTTC. This gives the protein CASSLGLAGIYNEQFF.

The chain has TRBV27 and TRBJ2-2; a possible D gene is TRBD2 (6 bases). This CDR3 contains 14 residues. In germline, CDR1 is MNHEY, CDR2 SMNVEV (reference sequence). V lost 2 bases and J lost 7, with 11 bases in between. CDR3 nucleotide sequence: TGTGCCAGCAGTTTAGGCAGGGAGGTCGGGGAGCTGTTTTTT. Protein: CASSLGREVGELFF.

The gene calls are TRBV11-2 and TRBJ2-2, with 8 bases fitting TRBD2. J was trimmed by 5 bases and V by 5 bases; bases with no gene match: 10. The CDR3 extends over 16 amino acids. The V gene's germline CDR1 is SGHAT and CDR2 FQNNGV. The CDR3 DNA follows: TGTGCCAGCAGCCCCCTGAGCGGGAGCGGGACCGGGGAGCTGTTTTTT. Protein sequence: CASSPLSGSGTGELFF.

The chain couples TRBV10-3 to TRBJ2-5; the match to TRBD1 covers 7 bases. The J call may not be correct, given that the DNA end is closer to TRBJ2-7. The germline V gene has CDR1 ENHRY and CDR2 SYGVKD. The CDR3 covers 12 residues. CDR3 region: CATRTGNDEQYF. CDR3 in DNA: TGTGCCACGCGGACAGGTAATGACGAGCAGTACTTC.

This rearrangement joins TRBV13 to TRBJ2-2; 7 bases fit TRBD2. V gave up 5 bases and J gave up 3 bases; unmatched junction bases: 6. The CDR3 extends over 15 amino acids. The germline CDR1 and CDR2 sequences are PRHDT and FYEKMQ (reference sequence). CDR3 sequence reads: CASSRGGGYTGELFF. CDR3 sequence (DNA): TGTGCCAGCAGCCGAGGCGGGGGATACACCGGGGAGCTGTTTTTT.

The sample holds one count of this clone. The chain joins TRBV10-3 to TRBJ2-7; 7 nucleotides agree with TRBD1. CDR1 is ENHRY, CDR2 SYGVKD, per germline. V was clipped by 4 bases and J by 5 bases; unmatched bases: 8. The CDR3 runs to 14 residues. The CDR3 coding sequence is TGTGCCATCAGTGCACAGGGGAGAGGCGACGAGCAGTACTTC. Translated: CAISAQGRGDEQYF.